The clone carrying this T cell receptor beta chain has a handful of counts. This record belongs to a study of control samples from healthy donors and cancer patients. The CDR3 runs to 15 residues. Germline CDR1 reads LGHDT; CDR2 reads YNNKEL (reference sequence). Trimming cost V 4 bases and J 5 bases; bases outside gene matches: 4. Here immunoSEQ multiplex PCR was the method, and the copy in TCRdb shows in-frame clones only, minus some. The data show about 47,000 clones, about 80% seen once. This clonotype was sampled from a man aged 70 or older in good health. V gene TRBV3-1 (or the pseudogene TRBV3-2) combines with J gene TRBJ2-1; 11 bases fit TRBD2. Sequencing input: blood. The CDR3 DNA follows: TGTGCCAGCAGCCTCGGACTAGCGGGTGACAATGAGCAGTTCTTC. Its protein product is CASSLGLAGDNEQFF.